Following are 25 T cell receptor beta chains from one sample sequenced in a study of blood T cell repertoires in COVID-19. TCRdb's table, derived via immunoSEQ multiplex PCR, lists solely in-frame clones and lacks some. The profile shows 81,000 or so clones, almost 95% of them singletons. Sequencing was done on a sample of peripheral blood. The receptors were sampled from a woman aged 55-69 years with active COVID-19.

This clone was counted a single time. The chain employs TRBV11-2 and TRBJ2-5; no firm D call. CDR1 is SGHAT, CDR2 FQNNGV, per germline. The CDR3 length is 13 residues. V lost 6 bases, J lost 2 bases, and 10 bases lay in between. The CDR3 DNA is TGTGCCAGCAGGCTTACCAGGCAAGAGACCCAGTACTTC. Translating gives CASRLTRQETQYF.

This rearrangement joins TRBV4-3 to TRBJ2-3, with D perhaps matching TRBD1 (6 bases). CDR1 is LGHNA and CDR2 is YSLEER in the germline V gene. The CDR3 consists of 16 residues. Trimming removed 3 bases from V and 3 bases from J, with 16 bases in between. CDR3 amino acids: CASSHNRDTRTDTQYF. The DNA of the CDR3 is TGCGCCAGCAGCCATAACCGGGACACCAGAACAGATACGCAGTATTTT.

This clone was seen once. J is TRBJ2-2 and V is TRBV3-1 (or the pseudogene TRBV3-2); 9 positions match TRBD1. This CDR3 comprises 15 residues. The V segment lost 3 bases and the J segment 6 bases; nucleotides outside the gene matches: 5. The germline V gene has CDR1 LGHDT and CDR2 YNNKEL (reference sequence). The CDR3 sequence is CASSHNRGLAGELFF. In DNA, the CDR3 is TGTGCCAGCAGCCATAACAGGGGGCTTGCCGGGGAGCTGTTTTTT.

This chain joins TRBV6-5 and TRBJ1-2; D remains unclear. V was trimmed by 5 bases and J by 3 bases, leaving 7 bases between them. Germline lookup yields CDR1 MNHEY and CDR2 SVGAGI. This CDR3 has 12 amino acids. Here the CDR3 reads CASSQDYYGYTF. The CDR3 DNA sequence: TGTGCCAGCAGTCAGGATTACTATGGCTACACCTTC.

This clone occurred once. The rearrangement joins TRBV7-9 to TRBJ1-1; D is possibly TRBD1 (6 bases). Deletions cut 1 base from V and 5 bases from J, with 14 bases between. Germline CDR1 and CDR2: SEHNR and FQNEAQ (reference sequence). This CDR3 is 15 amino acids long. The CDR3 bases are TGTGCCAGCAGCTTAGTCCAGGGGCTCGGGACTGAAGCTTTCTTT. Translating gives CASSLVQGLGTEAFF.

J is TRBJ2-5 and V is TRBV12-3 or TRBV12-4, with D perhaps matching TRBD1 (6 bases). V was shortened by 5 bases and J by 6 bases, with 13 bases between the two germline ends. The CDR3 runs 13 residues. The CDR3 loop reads CASSLSGVQTQYF. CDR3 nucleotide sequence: TGTGCCAGCAGTCTATCAGGGGTGCAGACCCAGTACTTC.

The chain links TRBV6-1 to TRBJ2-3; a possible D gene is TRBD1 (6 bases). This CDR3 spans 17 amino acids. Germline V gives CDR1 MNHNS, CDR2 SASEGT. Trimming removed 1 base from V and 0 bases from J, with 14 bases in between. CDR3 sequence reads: CASSEGRTAPSTDTQYF. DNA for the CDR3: TGTGCCAGCAGTGAAGGAAGGACAGCTCCTAGCACAGATACGCAGTATTTT.

CDR3 sequence reads: CAISESRGPQDTQYF. As DNA, the CDR3 is TGTGCCATCAGTGAGTCGAGGGGGCCGCAAGATACGCAGTATTTT. The chain has TRBV10-3 and TRBJ2-3; 7 positions agree with TRBD1. The CDR3 is made up of 15 amino acids. With V trimmed by 0 bases and J by 5 bases, 5 bases remained unmatched. Germline V gene data show CDR1 as ENHRY and CDR2 as SYGVKD.

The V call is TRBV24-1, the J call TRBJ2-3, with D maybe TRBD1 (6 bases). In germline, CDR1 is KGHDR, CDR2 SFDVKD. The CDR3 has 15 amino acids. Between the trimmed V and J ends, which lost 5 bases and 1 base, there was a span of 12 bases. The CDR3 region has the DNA TGTGCCACCAGTGGCATCAACAGGGGCACAGATACGCAGTATTTT. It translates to CATSGINRGTDTQYF.

The CDR3 spells CASSPLDSYEQYF. In nucleotides, the CDR3 is TGTGCCAGCAGCCCGTTGGACAGTTACGAGCAGTACTTC. The rearrangement uses TRBV14 and TRBJ2-7; TRBD1 might be the D (6 bases). This CDR3 region has 13 residues. V was pared by 4 bases and J by 4 bases, with 11 bases between. Per germline, CDR1 SGHDN and CDR2 FVKESK.

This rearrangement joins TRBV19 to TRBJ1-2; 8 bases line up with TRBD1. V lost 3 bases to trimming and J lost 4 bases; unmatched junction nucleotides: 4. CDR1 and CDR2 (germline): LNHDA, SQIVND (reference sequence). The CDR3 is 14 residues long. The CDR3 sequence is CASSIGQGSYGYTF. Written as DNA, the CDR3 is TGTGCCAGTAGTATTGGACAGGGAAGCTATGGCTACACCTTC.

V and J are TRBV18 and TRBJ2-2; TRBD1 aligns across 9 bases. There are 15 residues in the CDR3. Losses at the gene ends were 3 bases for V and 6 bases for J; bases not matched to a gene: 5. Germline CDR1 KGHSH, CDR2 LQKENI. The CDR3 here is CASSPGTGKAGELFF. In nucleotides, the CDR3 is TGTGCCAGCTCACCCGGGACAGGGAAGGCCGGGGAGCTGTTTTTT.

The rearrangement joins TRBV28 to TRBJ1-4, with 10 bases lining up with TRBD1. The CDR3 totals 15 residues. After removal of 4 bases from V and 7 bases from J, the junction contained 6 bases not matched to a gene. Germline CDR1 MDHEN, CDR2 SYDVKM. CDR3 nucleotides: TGTGCCAGCAGTTCCCCCGGGACAGGGGCTGAAAAACTGTTTTTT. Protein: CASSSPGTGAEKLFF.

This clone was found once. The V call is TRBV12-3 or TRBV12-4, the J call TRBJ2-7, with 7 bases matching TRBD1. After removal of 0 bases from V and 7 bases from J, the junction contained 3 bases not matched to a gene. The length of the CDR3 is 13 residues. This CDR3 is CASSLAAGGEQYF. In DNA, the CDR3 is TGTGCCAGCAGTTTAGCTGCAGGGGGTGAGCAGTACTTC.

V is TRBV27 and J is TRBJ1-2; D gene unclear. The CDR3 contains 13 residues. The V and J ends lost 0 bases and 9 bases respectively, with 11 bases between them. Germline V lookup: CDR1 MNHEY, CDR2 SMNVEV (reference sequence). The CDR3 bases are TGTGCCAGCAGTTTATCGACTCAATATCGCTACACCTTC. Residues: CASSLSTQYRYTF.

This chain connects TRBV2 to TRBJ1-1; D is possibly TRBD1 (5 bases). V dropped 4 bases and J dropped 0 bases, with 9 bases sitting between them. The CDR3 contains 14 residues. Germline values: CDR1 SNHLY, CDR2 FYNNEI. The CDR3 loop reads CASSGGPMNTEAFF. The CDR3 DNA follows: TGTGCCAGCAGTGGGGGCCCCATGAACACTGAAGCTTTCTTT.

CDR3 in amino acids: CASSRGGAGNEQFF. The DNA of the CDR3 is TGTGCCAGCAGCCGTGGGGGGGCAGGGAATGAGCAGTTCTTC. This rearrangement joins TRBV9 to TRBJ2-1, with D maybe TRBD2 (7 bases). Germline CDR1 reads SGDLS; CDR2 reads YYNGEE. This CDR3 has 14 amino acids. The V gene lost 4 bases and the J gene lost 7 bases, with 15 bases spanning the gap.

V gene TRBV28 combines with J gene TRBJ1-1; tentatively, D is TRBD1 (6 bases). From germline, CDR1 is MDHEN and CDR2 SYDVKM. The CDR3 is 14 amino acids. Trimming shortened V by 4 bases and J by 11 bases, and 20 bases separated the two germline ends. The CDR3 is CASSSRGGAVVAFF. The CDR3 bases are TGTGCCAGCAGTTCCCGAGGGGGGGCAGTAGTTGCTTTCTTT.

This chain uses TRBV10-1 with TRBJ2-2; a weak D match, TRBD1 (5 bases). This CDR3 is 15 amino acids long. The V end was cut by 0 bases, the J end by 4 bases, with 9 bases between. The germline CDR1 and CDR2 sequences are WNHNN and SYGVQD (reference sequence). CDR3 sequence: CASSESWQGTGELFF. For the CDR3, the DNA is TGCGCCAGCAGTGAGTCTTGGCAGGGCACCGGGGAGCTGTTTTTT.

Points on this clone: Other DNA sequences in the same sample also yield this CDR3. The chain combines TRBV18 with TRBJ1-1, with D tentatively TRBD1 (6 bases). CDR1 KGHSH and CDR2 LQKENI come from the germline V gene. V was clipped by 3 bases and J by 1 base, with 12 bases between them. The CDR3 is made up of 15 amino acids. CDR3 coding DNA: TGTGCCAGCTCACCCGCTGGACAGTCGAACACTGAAGCTTTCTTT. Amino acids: CASSPAGQSNTEAFF.

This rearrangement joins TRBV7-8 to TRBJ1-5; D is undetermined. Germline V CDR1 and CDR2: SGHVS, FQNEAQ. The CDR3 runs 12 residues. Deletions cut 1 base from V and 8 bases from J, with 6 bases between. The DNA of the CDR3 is TGTGCCAGCAGCTTAGTTGGAGAGCCCCAGCATTTT. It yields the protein CASSLVGEPQHF.

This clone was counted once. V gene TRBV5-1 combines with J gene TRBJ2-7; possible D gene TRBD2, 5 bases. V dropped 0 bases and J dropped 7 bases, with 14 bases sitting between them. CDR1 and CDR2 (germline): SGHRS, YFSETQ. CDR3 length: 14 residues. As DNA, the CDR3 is TGCGCCAGCAGCTTGGATGGGTCCTCGGGGGAGCAGTACTTC. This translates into CASSLDGSSGEQYF. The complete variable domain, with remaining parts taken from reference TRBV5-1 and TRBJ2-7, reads KAGVTQTPRYLIKTRGQQVTLSCSPISGHRSVSWYQQTPGQGLQFLFEYFSETQRNKGNFPGRFSGRQFSNSRSEMNVSTLELGDSALYLCASSLDGSSGEQYFGPGTRLTVT.

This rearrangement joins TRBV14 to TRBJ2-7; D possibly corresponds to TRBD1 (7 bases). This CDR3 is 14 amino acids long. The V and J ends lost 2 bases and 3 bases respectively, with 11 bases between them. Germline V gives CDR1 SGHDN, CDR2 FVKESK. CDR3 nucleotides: TGTGCCAGCAGCCAAACAGGGGAGGTCTACGAGCAGTACTTC. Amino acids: CASSQTGEVYEQYF.

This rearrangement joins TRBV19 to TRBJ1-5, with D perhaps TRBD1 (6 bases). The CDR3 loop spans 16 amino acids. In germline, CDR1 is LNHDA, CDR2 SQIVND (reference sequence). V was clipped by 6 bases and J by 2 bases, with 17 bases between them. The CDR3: CASRKFTGFGNQPQHF. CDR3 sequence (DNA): TGTGCCAGTAGAAAATTCACAGGGTTTGGCAATCAGCCCCAGCATTTT.

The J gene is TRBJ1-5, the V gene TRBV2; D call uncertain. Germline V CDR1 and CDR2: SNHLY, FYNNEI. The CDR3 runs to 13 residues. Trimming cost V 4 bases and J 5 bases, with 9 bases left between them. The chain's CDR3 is CASSVGGYQPQHF. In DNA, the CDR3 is TGTGCCAGCAGTGTAGGAGGTTATCAGCCCCAGCATTTT.